The subject of this entry is one T cell receptor (beta chain). This entry is derived from a study of T-cell memory formation after mild COVID-19. Constant-segment primers and 5'RACE yielded cDNA libraries for TCR alpha and TCR beta, each carrying sample barcodes and UMIs. TCRdb re-derived calls from the 5' RACE reads in MiXCR, one entry per CDR3 protein. The sample contains 35,000 to 50,000 distinct CDR3 sequences, approximately 9.7% of which appear only once. The CDR3 is 16 residues long. V trimming: 0 bases; J trimming: 7 bases; junction bases outside the gene matches: 10. Germline values: CDR1 DFQATT, CDR2 SNEGSKA (reference sequence).

This TCR derives from an adult woman who had mild COVID-19 (a few samples of this study predate the infection). Cell type and time point are not known. V is TRBV20-1 and J is TRBJ1-5, with TRBD1 matching 9 bases. Sequenced input: PBMCs or a T cell subset sorted from them (not recorded which). CDR3 sequence reads: CSARDDTGGAGQPQHF. The CDR3 DNA sequence: TGCAGTGCTAGAGACGACACAGGGGGCGCGGGACAGCCCCAGCATTTT.